This TCR beta chain derives from a study of blood T cell repertoires in COVID-19. As for the study in general: Collection of acute and convalescent COVID-19 samples took place in the United States, Italy and Spain.

Germline CDR1 and CDR2: WNHNN and SYGVQD (reference sequence). V trimming: 3 bases; J trimming: 2 bases; junction bases outside the gene matches: 2. This CDR3 is 14 amino acids long. Study processing details: The assay estimated nucleated cells by amplifying reference gene primers. The repertoire was sequenced with immunoSEQ multiplex PCR; TCRdb's copy has only in-frame clones and lacks some. V and J calls plus clone size are reproduced from that table; the DNA served to infer D and trimming. This sample yields roughly 300,000 clones, of which 88% are seen a single time; approximately 8.5% belongs to the top ten.

Sequenced material: peripheral blood. The receptor comes from a man aged 18 to 35 with active or convalescent COVID-19. The chain is built from TRBV10-1 and TRBJ2-3, with 7 bases matching TRBD1. For the CDR3, the DNA is TGCGCCAGCAGTGACAGGGGGACCACAGATACGCAGTATTTT. Protein: CASSDRGTTDTQYF.